The rows below give T cell receptor beta chains drawn from one sample of a study of STAT3 mutations in large granular lymphocyte leukemia. Produced via immunoSEQ multiplex PCR; TCRdb's table is partial and in-frame only. Of about 5,700 clones listed, about three quarters were seen once; the top ten hold approximately 80%. Sequencing was done on a sample of peripheral blood mononuclear cells. These receptor sequences come from a man aged 35 to 55 with T-cell large granular lymphocyte leukemia. Some clones in this sample may be carry-over from other donors' samples. CDR3s leave out the opening cysteine and the closing phenylalanine or tryptophan.

cdr3_length: 11; v_call: TRBV28; j_call: TRBJ2-5; cdr3_aa: ASQRTGRETQY
cdr3_length: 13; v_call: TRBV28; j_call: TRBJ2-7; cdr3_aa: ASSFIQGDLYEQY
cdr3_length: 13; v_call: TRBV19; j_call: TRBJ2-5; cdr3_aa: ASSIGGHPKETQY
cdr3_length: 13; v_call: TRBV7-2; j_call: TRBJ2-5; cdr3_aa: ASQSSGRASETQY
cdr3_length: 12; v_call: TRBV29-1; j_call: TRBJ2-5; cdr3_aa: SVPASGLQETQY
cdr3_length: 13; v_call: TRBV6-1; j_call: TRBJ1-5; cdr3_aa: ASSNRDRSDQPQH
cdr3_length: 13; v_call: TRBV19; j_call: TRBJ1-1; cdr3_aa: ASSIPGQGNTEAF
cdr3_length: 13; v_call: TRBV7-8; j_call: TRBJ1-1; cdr3_aa: ASSLGQGLSTEAF
cdr3_length: 12; v_call: TRBV4-1; j_call: TRBJ2-5; cdr3_aa: ASSPVSRGETQY
cdr3_length: 14; v_call: TRBV30; j_call: TRBJ2-5; cdr3_aa: AWSVHGTSNSETQY
cdr3_length: 12; v_call: TRBV7-9; j_call: TRBJ1-5; cdr3_aa: ASTSGRENQPQH
cdr3_length: 11; v_call: TRBV19; j_call: TRBJ2-3; cdr3_aa: ASQDRNTDTQY
cdr3_length: 13; v_call: TRBV2; j_call: TRBJ2-7; cdr3_aa: ASRAGLAASYEQY
cdr3_length: 9; v_call: TRBV7-6; j_call: TRBJ2-7; cdr3_aa: ASTDRSEQY
cdr3_length: 14; v_call: TRBV5-6; j_call: TRBJ1-2; cdr3_aa: ASSPIFTEIDYGYT
cdr3_length: 13; v_call: TRBV19; j_call: TRBJ2-7; cdr3_aa: ASSPLAGASSEQY
cdr3_length: 12; v_call: TRBV19; j_call: TRBJ2-1; cdr3_aa: ASTRLAGEGEQF
cdr3_length: 13; v_call: TRBV7-2; j_call: TRBJ2-3; cdr3_aa: ASSLALGRTDTQY
cdr3_length: 13; v_call: TRBV28; j_call: TRBJ1-1; cdr3_aa: ASSSPTGLNTEAF
cdr3_length: 13; v_call: TRBV5-6; j_call: TRBJ2-3; cdr3_aa: ASSPGLLGADTQY
cdr3_length: 9; v_call: TRBV7-9; j_call: TRBJ1-2; cdr3_aa: ASSQGGGYT
cdr3_length: 12; v_call: TRBV5-3; j_call: TRBJ2-2; cdr3_aa: AVDGASTTGELF
cdr3_length: 11; v_call: TRBV18; j_call: TRBJ2-7; cdr3_aa: ASGDRGTLEQY
cdr3_length: 14; v_call: TRBV28; j_call: TRBJ1-3; cdr3_aa: ASSFPLEDSGNTIY
cdr3_length: 13; v_call: TRBV27; j_call: TRBJ1-1; cdr3_aa: ASSLSGMRDTEAF
cdr3_length: 13; v_call: TRBV30; j_call: TRBJ2-6; cdr3_aa: AWSGRVAGANVLT
cdr3_length: 9; v_call: TRBV20-1; j_call: TRBJ1-1; cdr3_aa: SAREGTEAF
cdr3_length: 12; v_call: TRBV7-2; j_call: TRBJ1-5; cdr3_aa: ASSSSNSNQPQH
cdr3_length: 15; v_call: TRBV21-1; j_call: TRBJ2-3; cdr3_aa: ASSKVGLGHPTDTQY
cdr3_length: 9; v_call: TRBV20-1; j_call: TRBJ2-7; cdr3_aa: SARAGNEQY
cdr3_length: 14; v_call: TRBV4-2; j_call: TRBJ1-2; cdr3_aa: ASSREGGGADYGYT
cdr3_length: 12; v_call: TRBV6-5; j_call: TRBJ2-2; cdr3_aa: ASRGSARGGELF
cdr3_length: 13; v_call: TRBV5-1; j_call: TRBJ1-4; cdr3_aa: ASSSDRATNEKLF
cdr3_length: 14; v_call: TRBV5-1; j_call: TRBJ2-3; cdr3_aa: ASSLADRGRTDTQY
cdr3_length: 10; v_call: TRBV30; j_call: TRBJ2-5; cdr3_aa: AWTPGGETQY
cdr3_length: 13; v_call: TRBV18; j_call: TRBJ1-3; cdr3_aa: ASSPQSLSGNTIY
cdr3_length: 9; v_call: TRBV4-1; j_call: TRBJ1-1; cdr3_aa: ASDSGTEAF
cdr3_length: 13; v_call: TRBV19; j_call: TRBJ2-3; cdr3_aa: ATKEGLKSTDTQY
cdr3_length: 8; v_call: TRBV20-1; j_call: TRBJ2-1; cdr3_aa: SAAYNEQF
cdr3_length: 12; v_call: TRBV18; j_call: TRBJ2-1; cdr3_aa: ASSPGQVNNEQF
cdr3_length: 13; v_call: TRBV7-9; j_call: TRBJ2-5; cdr3_aa: ASSLLGHSGETQY
cdr3_length: 12; v_call: TRBV11-2; j_call: TRBJ2-1; cdr3_aa: ASSVQTSNNEQF
cdr3_length: 13; v_call: TRBV19; j_call: TRBJ1-3; cdr3_aa: ASTPDLASGNTIY
cdr3_length: 12; v_call: TRBV11-2; j_call: TRBJ2-7; cdr3_aa: ASSTSGISYEQY
cdr3_length: 15; v_call: TRBV5-1; j_call: TRBJ1-1; cdr3_aa: ASSLTSGTRGNTEAF
cdr3_length: 11; v_call: TRBV7-3; j_call: TRBJ2-5; cdr3_aa: ASSLTAGETQY
cdr3_length: 20; v_call: TRBV9; j_call: TRBJ2-7; cdr3_aa: ASSVVRRQRGTGDHQDYEQY
cdr3_length: 14; v_call: TRBV5-1; j_call: TRBJ2-1; cdr3_aa: ASSLGSPGPNNEQF
cdr3_length: 13; v_call: TRBV28; j_call: TRBJ1-5; cdr3_aa: ASRRTGYSNQPQH
cdr3_length: 9; v_call: TRBV2; j_call: TRBJ2-7; cdr3_aa: ASSGVYEQY
cdr3_length: 10; v_call: TRBV10-2; j_call: TRBJ1-1; cdr3_aa: ASSVTNTEAF
cdr3_length: 17; v_call: TRBV11-2; j_call: TRBJ2-1; cdr3_aa: ASSLSQGSGRLIHNEQF
cdr3_length: 12; v_call: TRBV5-1; j_call: TRBJ2-7; cdr3_aa: ASNRLGVGYEQY
cdr3_length: 11; v_call: TRBV29-1; j_call: TRBJ2-3; cdr3_aa: SVLLAGTDTQY
cdr3_length: 11; v_call: TRBV9; j_call: TRBJ1-1; cdr3_aa: ASSVGQSTEAF
cdr3_length: 11; v_call: TRBV5-4; j_call: TRBJ2-7; cdr3_aa: ATHDRVSYEQY
cdr3_length: 12; v_call: TRBV28; j_call: TRBJ1-2; cdr3_aa: ASSFAGDNYGYT
cdr3_length: 10; v_call: TRBV30; j_call: TRBJ2-1; cdr3_aa: AWSVLWDEQF